This TCR beta chain was captured in a study of shared clonotypes between healthy human individuals. Study results and limitations: An expected dependence of interdonor clonotype sharing on sequencing depth was noted.

V gave up 5 bases and J gave up 0 bases; unmatched junction bases: 2. In germline, CDR1 is MNHNY, CDR2 SVGAGI (reference sequence). This CDR3 spans 15 amino acids. A note on this clone: Its target is not known.

Deep-level assay runs were performed. Every subset's genomic DNA went evenly onto several immunoSEQ plates. Per the study methods: ImmunoSEQ gave junction-only sequences without quality scores, so filtering differed. Assay used: immunoSEQ multiplex PCR; TCRdb lists only in-frame clones, some missing. V, J and clone size are those of that table, while D and trimming were read from the DNA. Of 950,000 to 1,300,000 clones in the sample, approximately 68% were seen once. The V and J genes are TRBV6-6 and TRBJ1-5; 9 bases line up with TRBD1. The sample taken for sequencing was memory CD4+ T cells sorted from blood. The subset here: CD45RA-negative fraction. This TCR came from a young man in good health. The CDR3 DNA reads TGTGCCAGCAGTGGACAGGGGCATAGCAATCAGCCCCAGCATTTT. Translating gives CASSGQGHSNQPQHF.